The 16 T cell receptor beta chains in this list originate from one sample, sequenced in a study of blood T cell repertoires in COVID-19 (dated by TCRdb to about 2020). The library was produced with the immunoSEQ multiplex PCR assay. In its TCRdb copy, this immuneACCESS table keeps in-frame sequences only and misses some clones. Where compared with another copy, unresolved V genes explain less than half of these, and the others have no known cause. A total of roughly 200,000 clones appear in this sample, more than 70% of them only once. 6.2% of the sample comes from the top ten. The sample consisted of PBMCs or T cells enriched from blood (not recorded which). These receptors were obtained from a man aged 35 to 55 who had recovered from COVID-19.

This chain uses TRBV10-3 with TRBJ1-6; 10 nucleotides match TRBD1. CDR1 is ENHRY, CDR2 SYGVKD, per germline. The CDR3 has 18 residues. The junction had 4 bases not matched to a gene; V was cut back by 2 bases and J by 0 bases. The chain's CDR3 is CAISEAGTGDSYNSPLHF. The DNA of the CDR3 is TGTGCCATCAGTGAGGCAGGGACAGGGGACTCCTATAATTCACCCCTCCACTTT.

The chain combines TRBV28 with TRBJ2-5, with 9 bases aligning to TRBD2. The CDR3 sequence is 18 residues long. J lost 1 base, V lost 2 bases, and 11 bases had no gene match. Per germline, CDR1 MDHEN and CDR2 SYDVKM. The CDR3 DNA reads TGTGCCAGCAGTTTAAGACTAGCGGACCCCAGGCCCCAAGAGACCCAGTACTTC. It yields the protein CASSLRLADPRPQETQYF.

This clone has a handful of counts. The rearrangement uses TRBV7-9 and TRBJ1-5; the match to TRBD1 covers 8 bases. Germline V gene sequence: CDR1 SEHNR, CDR2 FQNEAQ (reference sequence). The junction had 0 bases not matched to a gene; V was cut back by 2 bases and J by 9 bases. The CDR3 has 12 residues. CDR3 loop: CASSLTGGPQHF. CDR3 DNA sequence: TGTGCCAGCAGCTTAACAGGGGGGCCCCAGCATTTT.

This clone was seen a few times. The chain is built from TRBV19 and TRBJ1-2; D is perhaps TRBD1 (6 bases). V lost 4 bases to trimming and J lost 3 bases, with 12 bases between them. The length of the CDR3 is 14 residues. The germline V gene has CDR1 LNHDA and CDR2 SQIVND (reference sequence). CDR3 nucleotides: TGTGCCAGTAGTAGAGGGGACACAGACTATGGCTACACCTTC. Encoded protein: CASSRGDTDYGYTF. Complete variable domain (other parts from reference TRBV19 and TRBJ1-2): DGGITQSPKYLFRKEGQNVTLSCEQNLNHDAMYWYRQDPGQGLRLIYYSQIVNDFQKGDIAEGYSVSREKKESFPLTVTSAQKNPTAFYLCASSRGDTDYGYTFGSGTRLTVV.

The CDR3 protein is CSVEGQTTEQFF. DNA for the CDR3: TGCAGCGTTGAGGGACAGACTACTGAGCAGTTCTTC. The chain couples TRBV29-1 to TRBJ2-1; TRBD1 aligns across 7 bases. There are 12 residues in the CDR3. Per the germline V gene, CDR1 is SQVTM and CDR2 is ANQGSEA. V was pared by 3 bases and J by 9 bases, with 5 bases of the junction left unmatched.

The chain recombines TRBV7-8 with TRBJ2-5, with D perhaps TRBD2 (6 bases). The germline gives CDR1 SGHVS, CDR2 FQNEAQ. The CDR3 is 15 residues long. Trimming left V 4 bases short and J 5 bases short, with 17 bases between. CDR3 in DNA: TGTGCCAGCAGCTCCTACGGGGGATTAGGGGAGACCCAGTACTTC. Translation: CASSSYGGLGETQYF.

This chain connects TRBV24-1 to TRBJ2-3, with 9 bases fitting TRBD1. CDR1 is KGHDR and CDR2 is SFDVKD in the germline V gene. CDR3 size: 14 residues. The V and J ends lost 9 bases and 2 bases, in that order; junction bases with no gene match: 5. This chain's CDR3 is CATGRTGATDTQYF. CDR3 DNA: TGTGCCACCGGAAGGACAGGGGCCACAGATACGCAGTATTTT.

The chain couples TRBV12-3 or TRBV12-4 to TRBJ1-2; a weak D match, TRBD1 (5 bases). This CDR3 has 13 amino acids. Trimming took off 4 bases at V and 4 bases at J, with 10 bases between the two ends. CDR3 in amino acids: CASSYDSRYGYTF. DNA of the CDR3: TGTGCCAGCAGTTACGACAGCCGCTATGGCTACACCTTC.

The chain is built from TRBV5-4 and TRBJ1-3; no firm D call. Trimming left V 5 bases short and J 1 base short, with 19 bases between. Germline CDR1 reads SGHNT; CDR2 reads YYREEE (reference sequence). The CDR3 is 17 residues long. The CDR3 region is CASSSYRGPTSGNTIYF. The DNA of the CDR3 is TGTGCCAGCAGTTCTTACCGGGGTCCGACTTCTGGAAACACCATATATTTT.

The J gene is TRBJ2-5, the V gene TRBV6-5; D gene ambiguous. The germline V and J ends were trimmed by 7 bases and 0 bases, with 9 bases remaining between them. Germline V CDR1 and CDR2: MNHEY, SVGAGI. The CDR3 runs 13 residues. CDR3 in amino acids: CASKHTNQETQYF. For the CDR3, the DNA is TGTGCCAGCAAACACACGAACCAAGAGACCCAGTACTTC.

This clone was recorded only once. The genes are TRBV6-2 or TRBV6-3 and TRBJ1-2; D unclear. V was shortened by 3 bases and J by 4 bases, with 6 bases between the two germline ends. CDR1 MNHEY and CDR2 SVGEGT come from the germline V gene. The CDR3 runs to 12 residues. The CDR3 region is CASSYGSYGYTF. The CDR3 nucleotides are TGTGCCAGCAGTTATGGTAGCTATGGCTACACCTTC.

This rearrangement joins TRBV7-3 to TRBJ2-1, with TRBD1 identical over 8 bases. The CDR3 has 14 amino acids. Germline CDR1 and CDR2: SGHTA and FQGTGA. The V gene end was trimmed by 5 bases and the J gene end by 7 bases; junction bases not matched to a gene: 7. In nucleotides, the CDR3 is TGTGCCAGCAGCCCGACAGGGGCTTGGAATGAGCAGTTCTTC. This codes for CASSPTGAWNEQFF.

V usage is TRBV5-6 and J usage is TRBJ1-4; possible D gene TRBD1, 6 bases. Germline assignment: CDR1 SGHDT and CDR2 YYEEEE. With 0 bases removed from V and 8 bases from J, the gap between germline ends came to 11 bases. This CDR3 is built from 14 residues. In nucleotides, the CDR3 is TGTGCCAGCAGCTTGGGTCGCCAGGGGGAAAAACTGTTTTTT. Protein product: CASSLGRQGEKLFF.

The rearrangement links TRBV10-1 to TRBJ1-1; 10 bases agree with TRBD1. V shed 5 bases, J shed 0 bases, and the junction held 6 bases outside the gene matches. The CDR3 runs 16 residues. Germline V gene sequence: CDR1 WNHNN, CDR2 SYGVQD (reference sequence). CDR3 DNA: TGCGCCAGCAGTCCCCGGGACAGGGGATTGAACACTGAAGCTTTCTTT. It specifies CASSPRDRGLNTEAFF.

CDR3 in DNA: TGTGCCATCAGTGAGGGGACTAGCGGAAGCACAGATACGCAGTATTTT. Amino acid sequence: CAISEGTSGSTDTQYF. The genes are TRBV10-3 and TRBJ2-3, with 11 bases that match TRBD2. The CDR3 has 16 residues. In germline, CDR1 is ENHRY, CDR2 SYGVKD. The V and J ends lost 2 bases and 0 bases, in that order; junction bases with no gene match: 1.

The chain links TRBV30 to TRBJ2-1; 9 nucleotides align to TRBD2. V shed 2 bases, J shed 8 bases, and the junction held 13 bases outside the gene matches. Per the germline V gene, CDR1 is GTSNPN and CDR2 is SVGIG (reference sequence). The CDR3 runs 16 residues. The DNA for the CDR3 is TGTGCCTGGAGTAACGGGGCGGGAGGGCCTAGATATGAGCAGTTCTTC. Protein: CAWSNGAGGPRYEQFF.